This TCR beta chain derives from a study of tumor-infiltrating lymphocytes in primary liver carcinoma. Study summary: The number of productive TCRbeta reads per sample ranged from roughly 3.5 to 8 million and was similar across tissue types. Study results and limitations: Because of bulk unsorted sampling, CD4+ and CD8+ repertoires were not subjected to comparison.

The ends lost 0 bases at V and 3 bases at J; junction bases unmatched: 1. The germline CDR1 and CDR2 sequences are SGHNT and YYREEE (reference sequence). The CDR3 is made up of 15 amino acids. A constant-region primer primed TCR beta cDNA synthesis from roughly 520 ng of total RNA. Libraries of TCR beta came from three nested multiplex PCR rounds with slightly modified ARM-PCR. Forward primers for TRBV1-TRBV30 and a C-beta reverse primer served the first two PCR rounds, at 10 cycles each. TCRdb re-called the multiplex PCR reads with MiXCR, one entry per CDR3 protein. The table records about 320,000 distinct CDR3 sequences, 65% of them present only once. To note about this clonotype: No antigen is known for it.

Extraction also yielded germline DNA, while blood RNA was obtained from unsorted whole blood. These patients lived with chronic HBV infection and had never been treated. The chain has TRBV5-4 and TRBJ1-1; 11 nucleotides line up with TRBD1. The sequence came from a man aged 40-50 years with primary liver carcinoma and hepatitis B virus infection. Sequencing was done on a sample of peripheral blood. The CDR3 coding sequence is TGTGCCAGCAGCTTGGGGGGACAGGGGGACACTGAAGCTTTCTTT. Translated, it gives CASSLGGQGDTEAFF. Combining the CDR3 with reference TRBV5-4 and TRBJ1-1 gives the whole variable domain ETGVTQSPTHLIKTRGQQVTLRCSSQSGHNTVSWYQQALGQGPQFIFQYYREEENGRGNFPPRFSGLQFPNYSSELNVNALELDDSALYLCASSLGGQGDTEAFFGQGTRLTVV.